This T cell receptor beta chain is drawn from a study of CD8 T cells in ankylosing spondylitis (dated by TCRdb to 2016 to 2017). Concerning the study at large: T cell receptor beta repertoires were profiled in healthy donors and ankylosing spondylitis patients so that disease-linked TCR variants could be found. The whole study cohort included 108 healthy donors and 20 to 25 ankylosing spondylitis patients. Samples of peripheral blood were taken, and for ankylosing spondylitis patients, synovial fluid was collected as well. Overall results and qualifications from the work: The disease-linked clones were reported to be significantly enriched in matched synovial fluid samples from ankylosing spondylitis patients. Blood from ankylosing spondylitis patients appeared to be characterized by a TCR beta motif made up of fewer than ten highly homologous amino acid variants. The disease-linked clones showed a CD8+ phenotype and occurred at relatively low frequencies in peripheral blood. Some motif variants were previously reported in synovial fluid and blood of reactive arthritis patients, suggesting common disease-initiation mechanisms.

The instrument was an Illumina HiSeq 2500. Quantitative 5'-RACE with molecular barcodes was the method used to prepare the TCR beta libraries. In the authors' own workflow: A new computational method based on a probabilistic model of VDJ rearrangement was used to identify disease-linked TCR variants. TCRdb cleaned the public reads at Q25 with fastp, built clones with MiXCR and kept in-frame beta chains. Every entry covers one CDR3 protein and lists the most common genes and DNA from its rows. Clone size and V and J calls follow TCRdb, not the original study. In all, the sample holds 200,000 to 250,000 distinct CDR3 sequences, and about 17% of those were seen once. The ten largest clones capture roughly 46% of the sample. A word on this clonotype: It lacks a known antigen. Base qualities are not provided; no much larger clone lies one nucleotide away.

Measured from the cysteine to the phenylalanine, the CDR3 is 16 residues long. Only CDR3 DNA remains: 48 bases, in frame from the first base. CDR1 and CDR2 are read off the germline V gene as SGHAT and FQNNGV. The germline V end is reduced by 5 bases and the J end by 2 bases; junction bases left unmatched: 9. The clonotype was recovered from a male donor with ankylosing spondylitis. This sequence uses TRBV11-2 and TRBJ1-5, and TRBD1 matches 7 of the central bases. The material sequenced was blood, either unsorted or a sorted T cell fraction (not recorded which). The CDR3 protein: CASSPGEGAGNQPQHF. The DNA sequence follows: TGTGCCAGCAGCCCCGGGGAGGGGGCAGGCAATCAGCCCCAGCATTTT. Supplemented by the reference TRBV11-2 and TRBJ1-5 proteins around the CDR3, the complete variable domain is EAGVAQSPRYKIIEKRQSVAFWCNPISGHATLYWYQQILGQGPKLLIQFQNNGVVDDSQLPKDRFSAERLKGVDSTLKIQPAKLEDSAVYLCASSPGEGAGNQPQHFGDGTRLSIL.